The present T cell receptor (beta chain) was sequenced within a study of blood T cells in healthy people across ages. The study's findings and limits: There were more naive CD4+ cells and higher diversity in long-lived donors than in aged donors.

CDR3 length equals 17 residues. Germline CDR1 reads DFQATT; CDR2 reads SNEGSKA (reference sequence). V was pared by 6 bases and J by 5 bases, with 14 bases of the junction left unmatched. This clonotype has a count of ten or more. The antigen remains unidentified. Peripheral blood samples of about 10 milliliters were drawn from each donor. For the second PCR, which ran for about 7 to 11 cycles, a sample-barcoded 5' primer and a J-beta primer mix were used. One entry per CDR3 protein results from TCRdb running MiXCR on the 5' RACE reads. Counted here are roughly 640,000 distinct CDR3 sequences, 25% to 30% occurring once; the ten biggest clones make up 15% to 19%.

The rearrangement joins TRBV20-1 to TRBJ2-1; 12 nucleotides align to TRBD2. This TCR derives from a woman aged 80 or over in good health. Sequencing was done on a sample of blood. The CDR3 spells CSASKSSGGGTNNEQFF. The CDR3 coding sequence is TGCAGTGCCAGCAAGTCTAGCGGGGGGGGAACAAACAATGAGCAGTTCTTC.